This paragraph reports one TCR beta chain. TCRdb's copy holds only in-frame clones and misses some; the assay was immunoSEQ multiplex PCR. The data show a few hundred thousand clones, around 87% seen once. The data were taken from a study of blood T cell repertoires in COVID-19. As for the study in general: Whether acute or convalescent, the COVID-19 samples came from the United States, Italy and Spain.

Participants, roughly 18 to 100 years old, spanned approximately 26 US areas. Participant-reported clinical history was the basis for cohort assignment. Among Cohort 3 donors, those recovered had two negative PCRs, clearance, or symptom resolution. Trimming pared 3 bases from V and 5 bases from J, leaving 8 bases between. Germline V gives CDR1 KGHSH, CDR2 LQKENI. CDR3 length: 13 amino acids. The sample taken for sequencing was PBMCs or T cells enriched from blood (not recorded which). This chain uses TRBV18 with TRBJ1-5, with D tentatively TRBD1 (6 bases). The sequence was obtained from a woman in her fifties or sixties who had recovered from COVID-19. This CDR3 is CASSPNRDQPQHF. CDR3 in DNA: TGTGCCAGCTCACCCAACAGGGATCAGCCCCAGCATTTT.